The 27 T cell receptor beta chains below all came from one sample that was sequenced in a study of T cells after posttransplantation cyclophosphamide. Only in-frame clones appear in the TCRdb table, and some are missing; sequencing was by immunoSEQ multiplex PCR. The sample lists 6,000 to 7,500 clones; over 65% were seen once. A marrow graft followed busulfan-fludarabine conditioning, with cyclophosphamide on days +3 and +4. The specimen was PBMCs, collected after allogeneic stem cell transplant with posttransplant cyclophosphamide. The receptors shown here come from a female patient in her fifties or sixties who received an allogeneic stem cell transplant from a related donor, was CMV-positive, and had no GVHD. Some T cells here may be from the graft donor.

The rearrangement links TRBV4-2 to TRBJ1-2; TRBD1 matches 7 bases. The CDR3 is made up of 17 amino acids. CDR1 is LGHNA, CDR2 YNFKEQ, per germline. J gave up 5 bases and V 0 bases, and 12 bases lay outside the gene matches. CDR3: CASSQDVGDSRFYGYTF. The DNA of the CDR3 is TGTGCCAGCAGCCAAGATGTAGGGGACAGCCGTTTTTATGGCTACACCTTC.

This clone was counted once. V and J are TRBV4-1 and TRBJ1-2; 10 bases are shared with TRBD1. V gave up 3 bases and J gave up 4 bases; unmatched junction bases: 5. The CDR3 sequence is 15 residues long. Looked up from germline, CDR1 is MGHRA and CDR2 is YSYEKL. CDR3 sequence reads: CASSHPGTGVYGYTF. In DNA form, the CDR3 reads TGCGCCAGCAGCCACCCCGGGACAGGGGTCTATGGCTACACCTTC.

The chain carries TRBV19 and TRBJ2-7, with a weak D call TRBD2 (5 bases). This CDR3 is 15 amino acids long. Germline V gives CDR1 LNHDA, CDR2 SQIVND (reference sequence). Trimming left V 5 bases short and J 3 bases short, with 17 bases between. The CDR3: CASSVLDGIDYEQYF. CDR3 bases: TGTGCCAGTAGTGTCCTTGACGGGATCGACTACGAGCAGTACTTC.

In this sample, this clone turned up a few times. The V call is TRBV10-2, the J call TRBJ2-3, with 11 positions matching TRBD2. The CDR3 is 17 residues long. Per the germline V gene, CDR1 is WSHSY and CDR2 is SAAADI. The V segment lost 1 base and the J segment 1 base; nucleotides outside the gene matches: 4. The CDR3 nucleotides read TGCGCCAGCAGTGAGTGGGGACTAGCGGACCGCACAGATACGCAGTATTTT. Translated: CASSEWGLADRTDTQYF.

The rearrangement links TRBV6-1 to TRBJ2-7, with D perhaps TRBD1 (5 bases). The CDR3 runs to 12 residues. From germline, CDR1 is MNHNS and CDR2 SASEGT. Trimming stripped 8 bases from V and 4 bases from J, with 12 bases between. CDR3 nucleotide sequence: TGTGCCAGCGTCACCAACAGGTACGAGCAGTACTTC. The encoded protein is CASVTNRYEQYF.

The rearrangement uses TRBV5-1 and TRBJ2-1; tentatively, D is TRBD2 (6 bases). This CDR3 contains 16 residues. With 0 bases removed from V and 0 bases from J, the gap between germline ends came to 10 bases. Germline V CDR1 and CDR2: SGHRS, YFSETQ. The CDR3 spells CASSLGRDSSYNEQFF. CDR3 nucleotide sequence: TGCGCCAGCAGCTTGGGGAGGGATAGCTCCTACAATGAGCAGTTCTTC.

DNA of the CDR3: TGCGCCAGCAGCCTGGGATACCAATCAGGTGAAAAACTGTTTTTT. Its protein product is CASSLGYQSGEKLFF. The chain links TRBV5-1 to TRBJ1-4, with unresolved D. Germline V gives CDR1 SGHRS, CDR2 YFSETQ. The V end lost 4 bases, the J end lost 7 bases, and 17 bases lay between the germline ends. This CDR3 has 15 amino acids.

The genes are TRBV5-1 and TRBJ2-7; 8 nucleotides line up with TRBD1. Germline CDR1 SGHRS, CDR2 YFSETQ. Trimming removed 5 bases from V and 2 bases from J; junction bases left unmatched: 9. This CDR3 comprises 15 residues. For the CDR3, the DNA is TGCGCCAGCAGTCCCCCGGGACAGGTAGCCTACGAGCAGTACTTC. This codes for CASSPPGQVAYEQYF.

Comments on this clone: Its ends do not fully match the called genes, so a read error is possible. Other nucleotide sequences from this sample produce the same CDR3. The chain joins TRBV6-1 to TRBJ1-6; D is undetermined. The CDR3 sequence is 15 residues long. Germline assignment: CDR1 MNHNS and CDR2 SASEGT. The CDR3 bases are TGTGCCAGCACGGGTCGGCCCACCACAAATTCCCCCCTCCACTTT. Translated: CASTGRPTTNSPLHF.

The chain carries TRBV10-1 and TRBJ2-5; TRBD1 is a possible D gene (6 bases). This CDR3 comprises 13 residues. Germline values: CDR1 WNHNN, CDR2 SYGVQD (reference sequence). The V and J ends lost 5 bases and 2 bases respectively, with 9 bases between them. The CDR3 region is CASSPGAQETQYF. CDR3 DNA: TGCGCCAGCAGTCCAGGGGCACAAGAGACCCAGTACTTC.

The V call is TRBV19, the J call TRBJ2-7; 9 nucleotides align to TRBD2. From germline, CDR1 is LNHDA and CDR2 SQIVND (reference sequence). V was pared by 9 bases and J by 1 base, with 7 bases of the junction left unmatched. The CDR3 length is 14 residues. This CDR3 reads CASTSGGRSYEQYF. The CDR3 bases are TGTGCCAGCACAAGCGGGGGGAGGTCCTACGAGCAGTACTTC.

The count of this clone is one. The rearrangement links TRBV19 to TRBJ1-4, with D tentatively TRBD1 (5 bases). The CDR3 length is 12 residues. The V end lost 5 bases, the J end lost 8 bases, and 9 bases lay between the germline ends. Germline CDR1 reads LNHDA; CDR2 reads SQIVND (reference sequence). The CDR3 bases are TGTGCCAGTAGTCCAGGGTTGGAAAAACTGTTTTTT. Translation gives CASSPGLEKLFF.

V gene TRBV11-2 combines with J gene TRBJ1-1; 8 nucleotides agree with TRBD1. Per germline, CDR1 SGHAT and CDR2 FQNNGV. This CDR3 is built from 16 residues. Trimming cost V 7 bases and J 5 bases; bases outside gene matches: 15. CDR3 DNA: TGTGCCAGCACCGGTCAAGCAGGGGGCGTCGATACTGAAGCTTTCTTT. As protein: CASTGQAGGVDTEAFF.

V usage is TRBV7-2 and J usage is TRBJ2-5; 7 nucleotides agree with TRBD2. The J call is uncertain, as TRBJ2-7 better fits the DNA end. This CDR3 is 14 amino acids long. Germline V lookup: CDR1 SGHTA, CDR2 FQGNSA. CDR3 nucleotide sequence: TGTGCCAGCAGCACCCCGGGACTATCCTACGAGCAGTACTTC. Residues: CASSTPGLSYEQYF.

This chain uses TRBV7-2 with TRBJ1-2; weak D call: TRBD1 (5 bases). This CDR3 spans 14 amino acids. CDR1 and CDR2 from the germline V gene are SGHTA and FQGNSA. V gave up 0 bases and J gave up 5 bases, with 10 bases separating them. The CDR3 nucleotides are TGTGCCAGCAGCTTAGCGGGCAGGGCATATGGCTACACCTTC. This codes for CASSLAGRAYGYTF.

The chain uses TRBV9 and TRBJ2-7; D not certain. The germline V gene encodes CDR1 SGDLS and CDR2 YYNGEE. With 3 bases removed from V and 4 bases from J, the gap between germline ends came to 5 bases. The length of the CDR3 is 11 residues. The CDR3: CASSAQYEQYF. The CDR3 region has the DNA TGTGCCAGCAGCGCCCAGTACGAGCAGTACTTC.

The V and J genes are TRBV19 and TRBJ1-5, with TRBD1 as a possible D gene (6 bases). This CDR3 has 14 amino acids. Germline assignment: CDR1 LNHDA and CDR2 SQIVND (reference sequence). Trimming removed 6 bases at V and 0 bases at J, with 9 bases between. In nucleotides, the CDR3 is TGTGCCAGTAGACGGGACATTAGCAATCAGCCCCAGCATTTT. It is translated as CASRRDISNQPQHF.

The rearrangement uses TRBV7-2 and TRBJ2-2; a possible D gene is TRBD2 (7 bases). The CDR3 consists of 17 residues. From germline, CDR1 is SGHTA and CDR2 FQGNSA. V was pared by 3 bases and J by 3 bases, with 17 bases between. CDR3 DNA: TGTGCCAGCAGCTTCCTTCTGGCGGGGGCCCACACCGGGGAGCTGTTTTTT. Translation: CASSFLLAGAHTGELFF. Based on the CDR3 plus reference TRBV7-2 and TRBJ2-2, the full variable domain is GAGVSQSPSNKVTEKGKDVELRCDPISGHTALYWYRQSLGQGLEFLIYFQGNSAPDKSGLPSDRFSAERTGGSVSTLTIQRTQQEDSAVYLCASSFLLAGAHTGELFFGEGSRLTVL.

This clone was counted a few times. The V call is TRBV9, the J call TRBJ2-7; 9 nucleotides align to TRBD2. The CDR3 has 16 residues. Trimming cost V 0 bases and J 0 bases; bases outside gene matches: 4. Germline V CDR1 and CDR2: SGDLS, YYNGEE. The CDR3 reads CASSVASSGGSYEQYF. CDR3 coding DNA: TGTGCCAGCAGCGTAGCAAGTAGCGGGGGCTCCTACGAGCAGTACTTC. The whole variable domain, filled in from reference TRBV9 and TRBJ2-7, reads DSGVTQTPKHLITATGQRVTLRCSPRSGDLSVYWYQQSLDQGLQFLIQYYNGEERAKGNILERFSAQQFPDLHSELNLSSLELGDSALYFCASSVASSGGSYEQYFGPGTRLTVT.

V and J are TRBV19 and TRBJ1-6; 10 bases fit TRBD1. Per germline, CDR1 LNHDA and CDR2 SQIVND (reference sequence). V dropped 7 bases and J dropped 9; count of bases not matched to a gene: 6. The CDR3 loop spans 14 amino acids. The CDR3 loop is CASTLGDRGSPLHF. The CDR3 DNA follows: TGTGCCAGTACCCTCGGGGACAGGGGTTCACCCCTCCACTTT.

The chain is built from TRBV4-1 and TRBJ1-4; 7 bases are shared with TRBD1. V was pared by 1 base and J by 8 bases, with 4 bases of the junction left unmatched. CDR1 is MGHRA and CDR2 is YSYEKL in the germline V gene. The CDR3 length is 14 residues. The CDR3 reads CASSQVGGEEKLFF. The CDR3, as DNA: TGCGCCAGCAGCCAAGTAGGGGGCGAGGAAAAACTGTTTTTT.

The chain has TRBV19 and TRBJ1-1, with D tentatively TRBD1 (5 bases). Germline CDR1 and CDR2: LNHDA and SQIVND (reference sequence). The CDR3 is 13 amino acids. V lost 4 bases and J lost 5, with 11 bases in between. The CDR3 here is CASSNLGVTEAFF. CDR3 nucleotide sequence: TGTGCCAGTAGTAATCTAGGGGTAACTGAAGCTTTCTTT.

The sample holds one count of this clone. The V call is TRBV6-1, the J call TRBJ2-3; 9 nucleotides align to TRBD1. The CDR3 contains 15 residues. The germline CDR1 and CDR2 sequences are MNHNS and SASEGT. V shed 4 bases and J 1 base; nucleotides not matched to a gene: 3. The CDR3, as DNA: TGTGCCAGCAGTGGAGGGGACAGGGGCACAGATACGCAGTATTTT. Translation: CASSGGDRGTDTQYF.

The V and J genes are TRBV6-1 and TRBJ2-7; 7 positions agree with TRBD1. Germline CDR1 MNHNS, CDR2 SASEGT. The CDR3 loop spans 13 amino acids. V trimming: 4 bases; J trimming: 2 bases; junction bases outside the gene matches: 2. In nucleotides, the CDR3 is TGTGCCAGCAGTGTTGGACAGGCCTACGAGCAGTACTTC. This codes for CASSVGQAYEQYF.

The chain employs TRBV2 and TRBJ2-3, with a possible D match to TRBD2 (6 bases). Germline CDR1 and CDR2: SNHLY and FYNNEI. V lost 9 bases to trimming and J lost 3 bases, with 19 bases between them. The CDR3 runs 15 residues. The CDR3, as DNA: TGTGCCAGTCGGAGGGGTCGCGGGGAAACAGATACGCAGTATTTT. Protein product: CASRRGRGETDTQYF.

This chain connects TRBV5-6 to TRBJ2-5, with 13 positions matching TRBD2. The junction had 9 bases not matched to a gene; V was cut back by 4 bases and J by 3 bases. The length of the CDR3 is 17 residues. Germline V gene data show CDR1 as SGHDT and CDR2 as YYEEEE. Written as DNA, the CDR3 is TGTGCCAGCAGCACTCGACTAGCGGGAGGTTTTGAAGAGACCCAGTACTTC. Translation: CASSTRLAGGFEETQYF.

CDR3 residues: CASGLVRGGSYNEQFF. CDR3 DNA: TGTGCTAGTGGTTTGGTACGGGGGGGCTCTTACAATGAGCAGTTCTTC. V and J are TRBV12-5 and TRBJ2-1; 8 bases are shared with TRBD2. The ends lost 0 bases at V and 4 bases at J; junction bases unmatched: 5. Germline V gives CDR1 LGHNT, CDR2 FRNRAP. The CDR3 sequence is 16 residues long. The full variable domain, rest sourced from reference TRBV12-5 and TRBJ2-1, is DARVTQTPRHKVTEMGQEVTMRCQPILGHNTVFWYRQTMMQGLELLAYFRNRAPLDDSGMPKDRFSAEMPDATLATLKIQPSEPRDSAVYFCASGLVRGGSYNEQFFGPGTRLTVL.